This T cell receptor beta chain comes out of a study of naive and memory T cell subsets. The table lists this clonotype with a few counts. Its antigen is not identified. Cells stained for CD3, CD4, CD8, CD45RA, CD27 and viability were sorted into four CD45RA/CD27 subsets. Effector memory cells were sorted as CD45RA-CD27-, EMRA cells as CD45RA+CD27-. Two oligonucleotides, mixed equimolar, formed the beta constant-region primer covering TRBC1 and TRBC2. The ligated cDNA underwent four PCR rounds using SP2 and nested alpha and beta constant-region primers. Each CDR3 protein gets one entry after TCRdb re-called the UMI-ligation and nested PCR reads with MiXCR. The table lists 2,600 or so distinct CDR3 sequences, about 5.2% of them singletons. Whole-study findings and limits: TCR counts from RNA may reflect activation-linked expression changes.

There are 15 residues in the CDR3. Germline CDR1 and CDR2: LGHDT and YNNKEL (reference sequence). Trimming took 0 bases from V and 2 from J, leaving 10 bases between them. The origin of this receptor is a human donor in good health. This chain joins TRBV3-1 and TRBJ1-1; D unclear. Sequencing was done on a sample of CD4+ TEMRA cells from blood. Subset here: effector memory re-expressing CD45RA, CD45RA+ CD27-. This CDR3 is CASSQDLRSNTEAFF. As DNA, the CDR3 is TGTGCCAGCAGCCAAGATTTAAGGAGTAACACTGAAGCTTTCTTT.